Presented here are 8 T cell receptor beta chains from one specimen sequenced in a study of OX40 agonist ivuxolimab in advanced cancers. Generated by immunoSEQ multiplex PCR, the TCRdb table keeps only in-frame clones and is missing some. This table has 80,000 to 95,000 clones, around 90% appearing once. The sample here was CD4+ or CD8+ T cells sorted from blood, taken in a trial of the OX40 agonist ivuxolimab. The receptors come from an adult with an advanced solid tumor such as melanoma, head and neck, liver or kidney cancer.

The chain couples TRBV5-8 to TRBJ2-7; D unclear. The CDR3 spans 13 residues. Germline assignment: CDR1 SGHTS and CDR2 YDEGEE. V lost 3 bases to trimming and J lost 0 bases, with 7 bases between them. CDR3: CASSYRSSYEQYF. In DNA form, the CDR3 reads TGTGCCAGCAGCTATCGGAGCTCCTACGAGCAGTACTTC.

This clone was detected a few times. V and J are TRBV7-9 and TRBJ2-2; TRBD2 matches 7 bases. Germline V gives CDR1 SEHNR, CDR2 FQNEAQ (reference sequence). This CDR3 contains 19 residues. After removal of 3 bases from V and 0 bases from J, the junction contained 13 bases not matched to a gene. CDR3 sequence: CASSLGPGTISSNTGELFF. The CDR3 DNA reads as TGTGCCAGCAGCTTGGGGCCCGGGACTATCAGCTCGAACACCGGGGAGCTGTTTTTT.

The chain employs TRBV27 and TRBJ2-3; D is perhaps TRBD1 or TRBD2 (5 bases each). The CDR3 totals 16 residues. CDR1 and CDR2 from the germline V gene are MNHEY and SMNVEV (reference sequence). V was pared by 3 bases and J by 3 bases, with 16 bases between. The CDR3 nucleotides read TGTGCCAGCAGTTTGGAAGCGCAGGGACGGACAGATACGCAGTATTTT. Residues: CASSLEAQGRTDTQYF.

The chain couples TRBV7-8 to TRBJ2-7; the match to TRBD2 covers 12 bases. Germline V CDR1 and CDR2: SGHVS, FQNEAQ. This CDR3 is 14 amino acids long. V lost 5 bases, J lost 4 bases, and 3 bases stayed unmatched. The CDR3 reads CASSPGTSGYEQYF. DNA of the CDR3: TGTGCCAGCAGCCCTGGGACTAGCGGGTACGAGCAGTACTTC.

The V and J genes are TRBV18 and TRBJ2-3, with TRBD1 matching over 7 bases. J was trimmed by 0 bases and V by 5 bases; bases with no gene match: 5. The length of the CDR3 is 15 residues. Looked up from germline, CDR1 is KGHSH and CDR2 is LQKENI. This CDR3 is CASSSNRGSTDTQYF. CDR3 sequence (DNA): TGTGCCAGCTCATCAAACAGGGGAAGCACAGATACGCAGTATTTT.

The rearrangement uses TRBV9 and TRBJ2-7, with 9 nucleotides matching TRBD2. V trimming: 4 bases; J trimming: 4 bases; junction bases outside the gene matches: 12. Germline loops: CDR1 SGDLS, CDR2 YYNGEE. This CDR3 has 16 residues. The CDR3 DNA reads as TGTGCCAGCAGCCCAAGGACCGGGACTAGCCTATACGAGCAGTACTTC. Translating gives CASSPRTGTSLYEQYF.

This clone was counted once. V and J are TRBV5-1 and TRBJ1-2; perhaps TRBD1 as D (6 bases). The CDR3 length is 13 residues. Trimming removed 4 bases at V and 3 bases at J, with 10 bases between. CDR1 SGHRS and CDR2 YFSETQ come from the germline V gene. The CDR3 sequence: CASSQGQYYGYTF. CDR3 DNA: TGCGCCAGCAGCCAGGGGCAGTACTATGGCTACACCTTC.

The chain couples TRBV19 to TRBJ2-2; maybe TRBD1 (5 bases). CDR1 LNHDA and CDR2 SQIVND come from the germline V gene (reference sequence). The CDR3 covers 15 residues. Trimming removed 9 bases from V and 4 bases from J, with 18 bases in between. The CDR3 nucleotides are TGTGCCAGCCAGCGAGCTCAGGGCGTCACCGGGGAGCTGTTTTTT. It specifies CASQRAQGVTGELFF.